The 7 T cell receptor beta chains below come from one sample, sequenced in a study of blood T cells in healthy people across ages. With a J-beta primer mix and a sample-barcoded 5' primer, a second PCR ran 7 to 11 cycles. TCRdb re-analysed the 5' RACE reads in MiXCR, keeping a single row per CDR3 protein. The data hold 1.5 million to 2 million distinct CDR3 sequences, with 35% to 50% observed a single time. The specimen sequenced was blood. The receptors were gathered from a human donor in good health.

A few counts support this clonotype. CDR3 in amino acids: CASSPVGGEPLSFQETQYF. The CDR3 coding sequence is TGTGCCAGCAGCCCCGTCGGGGGAGAACCGCTCAGCTTCCAAGAGACCCAGTACTTC. The rearrangement links TRBV28 to TRBJ2-5; TRBD2 is a possible D gene (6 bases). The CDR3 has 19 residues. Trimming removed 6 bases from V and 1 base from J, with 27 bases in between. Germline V gives CDR1 MDHEN, CDR2 SYDVKM.

This clonotype appeared a few times. The V gene is TRBV2, the J gene TRBJ2-3; possible D gene TRBD2, 5 bases. Trimming removed 5 bases from V and 6 bases from J, with 9 bases in between. The CDR3 has 12 amino acids. Germline CDR1 is SNHLY and CDR2 is FYNNEI. The CDR3: CASSQDYDTQYF. As DNA, the CDR3 is TGTGCCAGCAGTCAAGACTACGATACGCAGTATTTT.

The rearrangement links TRBV6-6 to TRBJ2-1; possibly TRBD1 for D (5 bases). Germline-derived CDR1 and CDR2 are MNHNY and SVGAGI (reference sequence). The CDR3 totals 15 residues. Trimming took off 3 bases at V and 5 bases at J, with 14 bases between the two ends. The CDR3 region is CASSYKSGWDNEQFF. Here the CDR3 DNA reads TGTGCCAGCAGTTATAAGTCAGGGTGGGACAATGAGCAGTTCTTC.

This chain joins TRBV5-6 and TRBJ2-7; D could derive from TRBD1 or TRBD2 (5 bases each). There are 15 residues in the CDR3. Per the germline V gene, CDR1 is SGHDT and CDR2 is YYEEEE. Trimming cost V 2 bases and J 1 base, with 13 bases left between them. CDR3 nucleotide sequence: TGTGCCAGCAGCTTATTTTGGGGGTTTTCCTACGAGCAGTACTTC. It codes for CASSLFWGFSYEQYF.

This clonotype was detected only a few times. The V gene is TRBV20-1, the J gene TRBJ2-1; 11 bases are a match to TRBD1. CDR3 length: 15 residues. The J segment lost 8 bases and the V segment lost 6 bases, leaving 12 bases of the junction unmatched. Germline assignment: CDR1 DFQATT and CDR2 SNEGSKA (reference sequence). CDR3 sequence (DNA): TGCAGTGCCCCGACCGGGACAGGGGGATTTTATGAGCAGTTCTTC. It codes for CSAPTGTGGFYEQFF.

This clonotype was detected a few times. The chain recombines TRBV4-3 with TRBJ1-2; TRBD1 matches 7 bases. Per the germline V gene, CDR1 is LGHNA and CDR2 is YSLEER. The trim removed 1 base at V and 3 bases at J, leaving 5 bases unmatched. This CDR3 comprises 15 residues. The DNA for the CDR3 is TGCGCCAGCAGCCAAGCGGTCACAGGGGACTATGGCTACACCTTC. Residues: CASSQAVTGDYGYTF.

This clonotype appeared a few times. This chain links TRBV9 with TRBJ2-1, with TRBD2 matching 12 bases. Germline CDR1 reads SGDLS; CDR2 reads YYNGEE. The CDR3 totals 16 residues. J gave up 6 bases and V 1 base, and 5 bases lay outside the gene matches. CDR3 DNA sequence: TGTGCCAGCAGCGTAACGGGACTAGCGGGTTCCAATGAGCAGTTCTTC. It specifies CASSVTGLAGSNEQFF. The entire variable domain, with the rest obtained from reference TRBV9 and TRBJ2-1, is as follows: DSGVTQTPKHLITATGQRVTLRCSPRSGDLSVYWYQQSLDQGLQFLIQYYNGEERAKGNILERFSAQQFPDLHSELNLSSLELGDSALYFCASSVTGLAGSNEQFFGPGTRLTVL.